This entry lists 30 T cell receptor beta chains sequenced from one sample in a study of CD8+ T cells in alopecia areata (dated by TCRdb to 2016 to 2019). Libraries were built with the immunoSEQ multiplex PCR assay. For TCR sequencing, RNA was extracted from every sample and reverse transcribed into cDNA to serve as template. This is the immuneACCESS table as TCRdb keeps it, with only in-frame sequences that have V and J called. A part of the clones is gone; compared with another copy, unresolved V genes explain less than half, and the rest is unexplained. The sample includes 140,000 or so clones, with approximately 51% observed a single time. The ten largest clones take up over 0.75% of the sample. The time point label of this sample denotes: baseline before oral tofacitinib. This specimen consisted of CD4+ T cells sorted from blood, obtained at week 0. These TCRs come from a human donor with alopecia areata.

CDR3 nucleotide sequence: TGTGCCAGCAGCCCTGGGACTAGCGGGGTACAAGAGACCCAGTACTTC. It codes for CASSPGTSGVQETQYF. This sequence joins TRBV4-2 and TRBJ2-5, with TRBD2 matching over 13 bases. CDR3 length: 16 amino acids. The J segment lost 2 bases and the V segment lost 4 bases, leaving 4 bases of the junction unmatched. The germline gives CDR1 LGHNA, CDR2 YNFKEQ.

The rearrangement joins TRBV4-2 to TRBJ2-2; D is ambiguous. The ends were cut back, 0 bases at V and 13 bases at J, with 12 bases in the middle. This CDR3 contains 13 residues. CDR1 LGHNA and CDR2 YNFKEQ come from the germline V gene. The DNA for the CDR3 is TGTGCCAGCAGCCAAGACGGTAGAATGGTGCTGTTTTTT. It yields the protein CASSQDGRMVLFF.

V usage is TRBV7-2 and J usage is TRBJ2-6; D unresolved. The CDR3 length is 14 residues. The germline CDR1 and CDR2 sequences are SGHTA and FQGNSA. Between the trimmed V and J ends, which lost 5 bases and 1 base, there was a span of 6 bases. In DNA, the CDR3 is TGTGCCAGCAGCGTCAGGTCTGGGGCCAACGTCCTGACTTTC. Amino acids: CASSVRSGANVLTF.

The chain links TRBV30 to TRBJ1-1; 9 nucleotides agree with TRBD1. J gave up 4 bases and V 4 bases, and 10 bases lay outside the gene matches. The CDR3 spans 15 residues. From germline, CDR1 is GTSNPN and CDR2 SVGIG (reference sequence). The CDR3 DNA follows: TGTGCCTGGACCCCGGGGACAGGGAAAGTCACTGAAGCTTTCTTT. The encoded protein is CAWTPGTGKVTEAFF.

This clone was counted a few times. This sequence joins TRBV30 and TRBJ2-7; TRBD1 might be the D (6 bases). There are 12 residues in the CDR3. Germline CDR1 reads GTSNPN; CDR2 reads SVGIG (reference sequence). The V end was cut by 2 bases, the J end by 3 bases, with 8 bases between. The CDR3 sequence is CAWSPGDYEQYF. In nucleotides, the CDR3 is TGTGCCTGGAGTCCAGGGGACTACGAGCAGTACTTC.

J is TRBJ2-3 and V is TRBV30; D is unclear. CDR1 is GTSNPN, CDR2 SVGIG, per germline (reference sequence). The CDR3 totals 12 residues. Trimming took off 4 bases at V and 6 bases at J, with 11 bases between the two ends. The CDR3 bases are TGTGCCTGGAACCGCTGGCGGGATACGCAGTATTTT. It encodes CAWNRWRDTQYF.

The chain links TRBV5-1 to TRBJ1-5; TRBD1 matches at 7 bases. This CDR3 contains 19 residues. J was trimmed by 0 bases and V by 4 bases; bases with no gene match: 16. CDR1 is SGHRS and CDR2 is YFSETQ in the germline V gene. CDR3 amino acids: CASSPRAGQTPYSNQPQHF. The DNA of the CDR3 is TGCGCCAGCAGCCCCAGGGCGGGACAGACCCCCTATAGCAATCAGCCCCAGCATTTT. The full variable domain, in which reference TRBV5-1 and TRBJ1-5 provide the parts outside the CDR3, is KAGVTQTPRYLIKTRGQQVTLSCSPISGHRSVSWYQQTPGQGLQFLFEYFSETQRNKGNFPGRFSGRQFSNSRSEMNVSTLELGDSALYLCASSPRAGQTPYSNQPQHFGDGTRLSIL.

The rearrangement links TRBV30 to TRBJ1-5; weak D call: TRBD1 (5 bases). The germline V gene encodes CDR1 GTSNPN and CDR2 SVGIG (reference sequence). This CDR3 has 13 residues. Between the trimmed V and J ends, which lost 1 base and 4 bases, there was a span of 8 bases. The CDR3 nucleotides are TGTGCCTGGAGTGGTAACAGGAATCAGCCCCAGCATTTT. Translated, it gives CAWSGNRNQPQHF. Using reference TRBV30 and TRBJ1-5 for the parts outside the CDR3, the full variable domain is SQTIHQWPATLVQPVGSPLSLECTVEGTSNPNLYWYRQAAGRGLQLLFYSVGIGQISSEVPQNLSASRPQDRQFILSSKKLLLSDSGFYLCAWSGNRNQPQHFGDGTRLSIL.

This clone has a handful of counts. The rearrangement links TRBV4-3 to TRBJ1-1; D remains unclear. Germline CDR1 and CDR2: LGHNA and YSLEER. The CDR3 has 15 amino acids. V was trimmed by 1 base and J by 4 bases, leaving 13 bases between them. The CDR3 coding sequence is TGCGCCAGCAGCCAAGCAGTGGTGAGAGCCACTGAAGCTTTCTTT. Translation: CASSQAVVRATEAFF.

This clone was seen more than once but under ten times. The chain joins TRBV4-3 to TRBJ2-4; the D gene is possibly TRBD2 (6 bases). V was clipped by 0 bases and J by 10 bases, with 10 bases between them. The length of the CDR3 is 13 residues. CDR1 is LGHNA, CDR2 YSLEER, per germline. CDR3: CASSQETRGIQYF. CDR3 sequence (DNA): TGCGCCAGCAGCCAAGAGACTAGAGGAATTCAGTACTTC.

The rearrangement joins TRBV27 to TRBJ2-3; 15 nucleotides line up with TRBD2. This CDR3 contains 20 residues. Germline V gene data show CDR1 as MNHEY and CDR2 as SMNVEV (reference sequence). The V and J ends lost 5 bases and 0 bases, in that order; junction bases with no gene match: 12. This CDR3 reads CASSPGLAGGPRISTDTQYF. CDR3 in DNA: TGTGCCAGCAGTCCCGGACTAGCGGGAGGGCCAAGGATAAGCACAGATACGCAGTATTTT.

The rearrangement joins TRBV30 to TRBJ2-7; tentatively, D is TRBD1 or TRBD2 (5 bases each). Germline CDR1 reads GTSNPN; CDR2 reads SVGIG (reference sequence). With 4 bases removed from V and 3 bases from J, the gap between germline ends came to 10 bases. The CDR3 is made up of 12 amino acids. CDR3 residues: CAWNRDGYEQYF. The CDR3 DNA is TGTGCCTGGAACCGGGACGGCTACGAGCAGTACTTC.

The chain joins TRBV25-1 to TRBJ2-4; D gene unclear. Trimming shortened V by 6 bases and J by 5 bases, and 14 bases separated the two germline ends. The germline gives CDR1 MGHDK, CDR2 SYGVNS. This CDR3 contains 14 residues. CDR3 coding DNA: TGTGCCAGCAGCCCCCGTGGGCGCCAAAACATTCAGTACTTC. Translated: CASSPRGRQNIQYF.

There are a few counts of this clone. Other DNA sequences of this sample code for an identical CDR3. V and J are TRBV4-1 and TRBJ2-2; D not certain. The V gene lost 3 bases and the J gene lost 1 base, with 6 bases spanning the gap. Germline-derived CDR1 and CDR2 are MGHRA and YSYEKL. The CDR3 runs to 14 residues. CDR3 residues: CASSQDGNTGELFF. The CDR3 region has the DNA TGCGCCAGCAGCCAGGATGGGAACACCGGGGAGCTGTTTTTT.

The chain recombines TRBV30 with TRBJ1-5; D possibly corresponds to TRBD1 (6 bases). The germline gives CDR1 GTSNPN, CDR2 SVGIG (reference sequence). Trimming pared 0 bases from V and 1 base from J, leaving 10 bases between. The CDR3 loop spans 15 amino acids. The CDR3 here is CAWSVQGVSNQPQHF. CDR3 DNA: TGTGCCTGGAGTGTACAGGGTGTGAGCAATCAGCCCCAGCATTTT.

This clone appeared once. V gene TRBV25-1 combines with J gene TRBJ2-3, with 10 bases that match TRBD1. V dropped 4 bases and J dropped 5; count of bases not matched to a gene: 3. Germline assignment: CDR1 MGHDK and CDR2 SYGVNS. This CDR3 is 14 amino acids long. The CDR3 nucleotides read TGTGCCAGCAGTGCGACAGGGGGCTTAGATACGCAGTATTTT. This gives the protein CASSATGGLDTQYF. The whole variable domain, filled in from reference TRBV25-1 and TRBJ2-3, reads EADIYQTPRYLVIGTGKKITLECSQTMGHDKMYWYQQDPGMELHLIHYSYGVNSTEKGDLSSESTVSRIRTEHFPLTLESARPSHTSQYLCASSATGGLDTQYFGPGTRLTVL.

The genes are TRBV7-9 and TRBJ1-2; TRBD1 is a possible D gene (6 bases). Looked up from germline, CDR1 is SEHNR and CDR2 is FQNEAQ (reference sequence). Trimming left V 5 bases short and J 4 bases short, with 8 bases between. There are 12 residues in the CDR3. Here the CDR3 reads CASSRDTYGYTF. In nucleotides, the CDR3 is TGTGCCAGCAGCAGGGACACCTATGGCTACACCTTC.

The V and J genes are TRBV29-1 and TRBJ2-3, with a weak D call TRBD2 (5 bases). Trimming removed 6 bases from V and 3 bases from J, with 10 bases in between. Germline CDR1 SQVTM, CDR2 ANQGSEA. The CDR3 consists of 12 residues. CDR3 loop: CSVDPGTDTQYF. The CDR3 DNA follows: TGCAGCGTCGATCCGGGGACAGATACGCAGTATTTT.

The CDR3: CASSLVSSGVGYTF. The DNA for the CDR3 is TGCGCCAGCAGCTTGGTCTCTTCGGGGGTTGGCTACACCTTC. The chain recombines TRBV5-1 with TRBJ1-2; TRBD1 is a possible D gene (5 bases). The CDR3 is 14 residues long. The V gene lost 0 bases and the J gene lost 7 bases, with 13 bases spanning the gap. In germline, CDR1 is SGHRS, CDR2 YFSETQ.

This rearrangement joins TRBV27 to TRBJ2-7; 12 bases fit TRBD1. With 3 bases clipped from V and 5 bases from J, the junction kept 5 bases outside the gene matches. Germline-derived CDR1 and CDR2 are MNHEY and SMNVEV (reference sequence). CDR3 size: 15 residues. CDR3 nucleotide sequence: TGTGCCAGCAGTTTTTCCGGGACAGGGGGCCACGAGCAGTACTTC. Residues: CASSFSGTGGHEQYF.

This chain uses TRBV7-3 with TRBJ2-5, with D tentatively TRBD2 (5 bases). Trimming took off 1 base at V and 7 bases at J, with 10 bases between the two ends. The length of the CDR3 is 13 residues. Germline V gene sequence: CDR1 SGHTA, CDR2 FQGTGA. The CDR3, as DNA: TGTGCCAGCAGCTTAAAACGGGAAGGGACCCAGTACTTC. Residues: CASSLKREGTQYF.

The chain recombines TRBV7-2 with TRBJ2-2, with D hard to call. Germline CDR1 and CDR2: SGHTA and FQGNSA. CDR3 length: 13 residues. V dropped 8 bases and J dropped 0 bases, with 7 bases sitting between them. The CDR3 bases are TGTGCCAGCCACCCACCGAACACCGGGGAGCTGTTTTTT. This encodes CASHPPNTGELFF.

The rearrangement uses TRBV6-5 and TRBJ2-7, with TRBD2 as a possible D gene (5 bases). V was pared by 9 bases and J by 0 bases, with 15 bases between. The CDR3 is made up of 14 amino acids. Germline V gene data show CDR1 as MNHEY and CDR2 as SVGAGI. DNA of the CDR3: TGTGCCAGTCGCGAACCCGGGATCTCCTACGAGCAGTACTTC. As protein: CASREPGISYEQYF.

This rearrangement joins TRBV29-1 to TRBJ2-7, with D hard to call. Germline CDR1 and CDR2: SQVTM and ANQGSEA. The CDR3 is made up of 11 amino acids. V lost 4 bases to trimming and J lost 6 bases, with 10 bases between them. The CDR3, as DNA: TGCAGCGTTGTCGACCCTGGCGAGCAGTACTTC. Residues: CSVVDPGEQYF.

This clone occurred a few times. V is TRBV7-2 and J is TRBJ2-1; 12 bases fit TRBD2. The CDR3 contains 16 residues. Unmatched junction bases numbered 11, after V lost 5 bases and J lost 9 bases. The germline CDR1 and CDR2 sequences are SGHTA and FQGNSA. CDR3 in amino acids: CASSASSGRAGSEQFF. CDR3 DNA sequence: TGTGCCAGCAGCGCATCTAGCGGGAGGGCCGGGAGTGAGCAGTTCTTC.

In DNA form, the CDR3 reads TGTGCCAGCAGCCCCAGGGACAGGGGCCACGAGCAGTACTTC. The encoded protein is CASSPRDRGHEQYF. The chain joins TRBV7-8 to TRBJ2-7, with TRBD1 matching over 10 bases. V gave up 5 bases and J gave up 5 bases; unmatched junction bases: 6. Germline V lookup: CDR1 SGHVS, CDR2 FQNEAQ. This CDR3 has 14 amino acids.

This clone was counted between two and nine times. The gene calls are TRBV5-1 and TRBJ2-2; D not resolved. Germline V lookup: CDR1 SGHRS, CDR2 YFSETQ. V was cut by 0 bases and J by 6 bases, with 3 bases left in between. This CDR3 region has 12 residues. CDR3 nucleotide sequence: TGCGCCAGCAGCTTGGGAGCCGGGGAGCTGTTTTTT. Its protein product is CASSLGAGELFF.

This clone came up a few times. The J gene is TRBJ2-7, the V gene TRBV28; 10 bases align to TRBD2. The CDR3 spans 12 residues. Germline CDR1 reads MDHEN; CDR2 reads SYDVKM. With V trimmed by 10 bases and J by 4 bases, 4 bases remained unmatched. CDR3 region: CATQTSGYEQYF. The CDR3 nucleotides are TGTGCCACCCAGACTAGCGGGTACGAGCAGTACTTC.

V gene TRBV20-1 combines with J gene TRBJ2-1; D not resolved. Deletions cut 3 bases from V and 5 bases from J, with 5 bases between. The CDR3 has 11 residues. Germline CDR1 DFQATT, CDR2 SNEGSKA (reference sequence). In DNA form, the CDR3 reads TGCAGTGCTAGGACCGACAATGAGCAGTTCTTC. Protein sequence: CSARTDNEQFF.

The V and J genes are TRBV29-1 and TRBJ1-1; 8 bases map to TRBD1. CDR1 SQVTM and CDR2 ANQGSEA come from the germline V gene. Trimming took 5 bases from V and 4 from J; bases not matched to a gene: 3. This CDR3 has 12 residues. CDR3 region: CSVSDRVTEAFF. CDR3 DNA: TGCAGCGTTTCGGACAGGGTCACTGAAGCTTTCTTT.